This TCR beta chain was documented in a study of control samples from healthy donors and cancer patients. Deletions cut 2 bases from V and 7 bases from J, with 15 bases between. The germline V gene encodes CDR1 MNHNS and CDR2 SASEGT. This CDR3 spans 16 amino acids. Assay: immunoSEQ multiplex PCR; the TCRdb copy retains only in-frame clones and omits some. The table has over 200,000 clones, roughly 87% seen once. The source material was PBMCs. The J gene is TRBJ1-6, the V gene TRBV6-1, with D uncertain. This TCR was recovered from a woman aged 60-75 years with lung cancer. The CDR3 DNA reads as TGTGCCAGCAGTGAATTTGAGGCCACGCGGAATTCACCCCTCCACTTT. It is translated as CASSEFEATRNSPLHF.